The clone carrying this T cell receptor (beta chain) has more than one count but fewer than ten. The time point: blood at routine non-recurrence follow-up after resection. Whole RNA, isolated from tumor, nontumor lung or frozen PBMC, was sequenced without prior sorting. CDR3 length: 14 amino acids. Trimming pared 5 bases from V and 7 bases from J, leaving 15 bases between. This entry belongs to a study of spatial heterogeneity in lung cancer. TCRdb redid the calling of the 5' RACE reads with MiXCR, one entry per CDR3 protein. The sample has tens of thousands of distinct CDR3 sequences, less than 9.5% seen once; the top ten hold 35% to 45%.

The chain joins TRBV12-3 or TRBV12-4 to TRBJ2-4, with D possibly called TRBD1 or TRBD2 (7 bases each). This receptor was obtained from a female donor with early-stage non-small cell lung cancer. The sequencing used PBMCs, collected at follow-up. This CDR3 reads CASSPQGEGNIQYF. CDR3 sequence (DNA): TGTGCCAGCAGTCCCCAGGGGGAGGGGAACATTCAGTACTTC.